The present T cell receptor (beta chain) was sequenced within a study of cytomegalovirus exposure and HLA in healthy donors. At collection, donors were nominally healthy, but unrecorded immune exposures were probable. This clone came up a few times. Primers included in the PCR were 60 Vbeta and 13 Jbeta primers. TCRdb keeps only in-frame clones here, not all; method: immunoSEQ multiplex PCR. The table records some 130,000 clones, around 83% of them present only once. The clonotype was recovered from a human donor in good health. Sequenced material: PBMCs.

In DNA, the CDR3 is TGTGCCAGCAGCTTAGTGGGACGGCGGGGATTCAACTATGGCTACACCTTC. Its protein product is CASSLVGRRGFNYGYTF. The chain carries TRBV7-2 and TRBJ1-2; the D gene is possibly TRBD1 (5 bases). V was clipped by 1 base and J by 2 bases, with 17 bases between them. Per germline, CDR1 SGHTA and CDR2 FQGNSA. The CDR3 runs to 17 residues.